Given below is one TCR beta chain in context. The CDR3 is made up of 18 amino acids. Trimming at V came to 2 bases and at J to 0 bases, leaving 8 bases not matched to a gene. The germline CDR1 and CDR2 sequences are SGHTA and FQGTGA. The data originate from a study of cytomegalovirus exposure and HLA in healthy donors. Primers included in the PCR were 60 Vbeta and 13 Jbeta primers. The table came from immunoSEQ multiplex PCR; TCRdb's copy has only in-frame clones and leaves some out. The sample records approximately 140,000 clones, roughly three quarters being singletons. Sequenced material: PBMCs. The receptor was isolated from a woman between 45 and 60 years old in good health and CMV-seronegative. The J gene is TRBJ2-2, the V gene TRBV7-3, with 8 nucleotides matching TRBD1. The CDR3 loop is CASSLLVQGAANTGELFF. The CDR3 bases are TGTGCCAGCAGCTTATTGGTCCAGGGGGCGGCGAACACCGGGGAGCTGTTTTTT.